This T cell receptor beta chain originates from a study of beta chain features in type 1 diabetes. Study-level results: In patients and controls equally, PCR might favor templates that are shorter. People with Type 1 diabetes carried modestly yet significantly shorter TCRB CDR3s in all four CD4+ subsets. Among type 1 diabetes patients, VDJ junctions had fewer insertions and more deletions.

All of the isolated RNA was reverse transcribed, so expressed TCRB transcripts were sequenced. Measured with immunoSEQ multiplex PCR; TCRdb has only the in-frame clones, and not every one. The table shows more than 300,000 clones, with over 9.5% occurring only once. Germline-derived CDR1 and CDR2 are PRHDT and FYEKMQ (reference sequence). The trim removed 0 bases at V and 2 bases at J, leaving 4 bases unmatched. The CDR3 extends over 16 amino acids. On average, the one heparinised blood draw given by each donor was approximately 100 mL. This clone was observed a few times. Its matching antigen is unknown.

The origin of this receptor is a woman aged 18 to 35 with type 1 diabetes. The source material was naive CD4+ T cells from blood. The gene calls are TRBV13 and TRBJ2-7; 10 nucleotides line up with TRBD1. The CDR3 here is CASSLGGTGVPYEQYF. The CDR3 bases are TGTGCCAGCAGCTTAGGTGGGACAGGGGTCCCCTACGAGCAGTACTTC.